This T cell receptor beta chain came from a study of cytomegalovirus exposure and HLA in healthy donors. Findings and limits, study-wide: Apart from CMV serostatus, no immune exposure information was available. Reports described diagnosis of cytomegalovirus status by the classifier as highly specific and sensitive. A later analysis associated under 20,000 TCR beta sequences with HLA alleles at a 0.05 false discovery rate. In a later analysis, TCR beta V- and J-gene trimming showed a link to a missense DCLRE1C variant.

Primers for the PCR totalled 60 Vbeta and 13 Jbeta. Assay used: immunoSEQ multiplex PCR; TCRdb lists only in-frame clones, some missing. The sample consists of 95,000 to 110,000 clones, approximately 79% of them appearing once. A remark on this clone: Its antigen is as yet unknown. The junction shows a germline mismatch at one end, possibly a read error.

The length of the CDR3 is 13 residues. The germline V gene encodes CDR1 SEHNR and CDR2 FQNEAQ (reference sequence). The chain employs TRBV7-9 and TRBJ1-5; D gene uncertain. The sample taken for sequencing was PBMCs. The receptor's source is a man between 60 and 75 years old in good health and CMV-seropositive. CDR3 protein: CSSSLDGNQPQHF. For the CDR3, the DNA is TGTTCCAGCAGCTTAGACGGTAATCAGCCCCAGCATTTT.